The 25 T cell receptor beta chains in this list originate from one sample, sequenced in a study of CD8 T cells in ankylosing spondylitis. Findings of the study overall: A motif of under 10 highly homologous TCR beta variants was seen as apparently characteristic of ankylosing spondylitis blood.

TCRdb called the 5' RACE reads again in MiXCR, with one record for every CDR3 protein. The table includes 500,000 to 650,000 distinct CDR3 sequences, over 4% detected once. Their cognate antigens are unknown. Sequencing used blood, either unsorted or a sorted T cell fraction (not recorded which). The source is a male donor with ankylosing spondylitis.

This clonotype was seen many times. The rearrangement links TRBV7-9 to TRBJ2-3; 10 bases fit TRBD2. CDR1 SEHNR and CDR2 FQNEAQ come from the germline V gene (reference sequence). Trimming cost V 0 bases and J 4 bases; bases outside gene matches: 7. This CDR3 contains 17 residues. CDR3 in amino acids: CASSLASIAGGADTQYF. The DNA for the CDR3 is TGTGCCAGCAGCTTAGCATCCATAGCGGGAGGAGCAGATACGCAGTATTTT.

This clonotype came up many times. The J gene is TRBJ1-1, the V gene TRBV30, with D perhaps matching TRBD1 (6 bases). This CDR3 spans 13 amino acids. The ends were cut back, 4 bases at V and 4 bases at J, with 13 bases in the middle. Germline CDR1 and CDR2: GTSNPN and SVGIG (reference sequence). Here the CDR3 DNA reads TGTGCCTGGAAAAGACAGGAACGCACTGAAGCTTTCTTT. It encodes CAWKRQERTEAFF. Full variable domain (rest looked up from reference TRBV30 and TRBJ1-1): SQTIHQWPATLVQPVGSPLSLECTVEGTSNPNLYWYRQAAGRGLQLLFYSVGIGQISSEVPQNLSASRPQDRQFILSSKKLLLSDSGFYLCAWKRQERTEAFFGQGTRLTVV.

This clonotype was recorded a few times. The J gene is TRBJ1-1, the V gene TRBV7-9, with a weak D call TRBD1 (5 bases). This CDR3 has 13 amino acids. Deletions cut 4 bases from V and 4 bases from J, with 10 bases between. Germline V gene lookup returns CDR1 SEHNR and CDR2 FQNEAQ (reference sequence). The CDR3 sequence: CASSSRVSTEAFF. CDR3 nucleotide sequence: TGTGCCAGCAGCTCCAGGGTTAGCACTGAAGCTTTCTTT.

To note about this clonotype: A much larger clone differs from this one at a single base, so this may be a read error. The J gene is TRBJ2-1, the V gene TRBV20-1, with 10 positions matching TRBD2. CDR1 DFQATT and CDR2 SNEGSKA come from the germline V gene (reference sequence). The CDR3 length is 17 residues. In DNA, the CDR3 is TGCAGTGCTGGAGATCGGACTAGCGGAAGCTCCTACAATGAGCAGTTCTTC. Amino acids: CSAGDRTSGSSYNEQFF.

At least ten counts were recorded for this clonotype. The rearrangement joins TRBV7-2 to TRBJ2-4; tentatively, D is TRBD1 or TRBD2 (6 bases each). Germline CDR1 reads SGHTA; CDR2 reads FQGNSA. The length of the CDR3 is 14 residues. The ends were cut back, 1 base at V and 8 bases at J, with 12 bases in the middle. CDR3 loop: CASSLVKGEDIQYF. The CDR3 coding sequence is TGTGCCAGCAGCTTAGTTAAGGGGGAGGACATTCAGTACTTC.

Details on this clonotype: Given a much more abundant clone one base away, this may be a read error. The V call is TRBV20-1, the J call TRBJ2-5; D not certain. The germline V gene has CDR1 DFQATT and CDR2 SNEGSKA (reference sequence). The CDR3 is 11 amino acids. The CDR3 sequence is CSRVGPETQYF. The CDR3 nucleotides read TGCAGCCGGGTAGGGCCAGAGACCCAGTACTTC.

This clonotype was counted ten times or more. The chain is built from TRBV4-3 and TRBJ1-2, with D hard to call. CDR1 LGHNA and CDR2 YSLEER come from the germline V gene. Trimming stripped 0 bases from V and 4 bases from J, with 15 bases between. The CDR3 is made up of 16 amino acids. The CDR3 spells CASSQDWRLTGYGYTF. The CDR3 coding sequence is TGCGCCAGCAGCCAAGATTGGCGACTAACGGGCTATGGCTACACCTTC.

Only a few counts were recorded for this clonotype. The rearrangement uses TRBV4-1 and TRBJ2-2; TRBD2 matches at 7 bases. Trimming at V came to 0 bases and at J to 6 bases, leaving 7 bases not matched to a gene. CDR3 length: 16 residues. Germline V lookup: CDR1 MGHRA, CDR2 YSYEKL. CDR3 DNA: TGCGCCAGCAGCCAAGATCCCGCGGGAGTGTCCGGGGAGCTGTTTTTT. This sequence encodes CASSQDPAGVSGELFF.

This clonotype was observed many times. The V and J genes are TRBV9 and TRBJ2-1, with TRBD1 identical over 12 bases. CDR3 size: 18 residues. V lost 5 bases to trimming and J lost 8 bases; unmatched junction nucleotides: 17. Per germline, CDR1 SGDLS and CDR2 YYNGEE. The CDR3 nucleotides read TGTGCCAGCAGAGATCCTAAAGGGGACAGGGGGCGACCGGATGAGCAGTTCTTC. It translates to CASRDPKGDRGRPDEQFF.

This clonotype has at least ten counts. The gene calls are TRBV4-1 and TRBJ2-7; 11 nucleotides agree with TRBD1. V was clipped by 3 bases and J by 4 bases; unmatched bases: 8. Germline V gene sequence: CDR1 MGHRA, CDR2 YSYEKL. This CDR3 region has 16 residues. CDR3 sequence reads: CASSQLPGQGGYEQYF. For the CDR3, the DNA is TGCGCCAGCAGCCAGTTACCGGGACAGGGGGGTTACGAGCAGTACTTC.

This clonotype was detected many times. The chain is built from TRBV6-4 and TRBJ1-1; D is unclear. Trimming left V 4 bases short and J 0 bases short, with 9 bases between. There are 14 residues in the CDR3. CDR1 and CDR2 from the germline V gene are MRHNA and SNTAGT. The CDR3, as DNA: TGTGCCAGCAGTGTTACGGGAATGAACACTGAAGCTTTCTTT. Translated, it gives CASSVTGMNTEAFF.

This clonotype occurred many times. The V call is TRBV5-1, the J call TRBJ2-1, with D unresolved. Germline V CDR1 and CDR2: SGHRS, YFSETQ. CDR3 length: 14 amino acids. Trimming stripped 3 bases from V and 3 bases from J, with 10 bases between. The CDR3 DNA follows: TGCGCCAGCAGCTGGGGTCAGCACTACAATGAGCAGTTCTTC. It encodes CASSWGQHYNEQFF.

This clonotype was observed a few times. V and J are TRBV4-3 and TRBJ2-6; D is ambiguous. The CDR3 runs 15 residues. Germline lookup yields CDR1 LGHNA and CDR2 YSLEER. V was clipped by 0 bases and J by 4 bases, with 7 bases between them. The CDR3 nucleotides are TGCGCCAGCAGCCAAGAAGGACCCGGGGCCAACGTCCTGACTTTC. This encodes CASSQEGPGANVLTF.

V is TRBV7-2 and J is TRBJ1-5; perhaps TRBD1 as D (6 bases). The CDR3 consists of 15 residues. The V end lost 5 bases, the J end lost 4 bases, and 15 bases lay between the germline ends. The germline CDR1 and CDR2 sequences are SGHTA and FQGNSA. CDR3 DNA: TGTGCCAGCAGCCCACCGGGGGCGGGGAATCAGCCCCAGCATTTT. It encodes CASSPPGAGNQPQHF.

This clonotype has more than one count but fewer than ten. The chain couples TRBV7-2 to TRBJ2-7; D is uncertain. V was cut by 4 bases and J by 0 bases, with 19 bases left in between. Germline V gene data show CDR1 as SGHTA and CDR2 as FQGNSA. The CDR3 sequence is 17 residues long. The CDR3: CASSSLTRAGSSYEQYF. The DNA for the CDR3 is TGTGCCAGCAGCTCCCTTACCCGGGCAGGCAGCTCCTACGAGCAGTACTTC.

This rearrangement joins TRBV28 to TRBJ2-3; 7 bases map to TRBD2. CDR3 length: 15 residues. Germline trimming cut 6 bases from V and 4 bases from J; bases unmatched to any gene: 10. Germline CDR1 reads MDHEN; CDR2 reads SYDVKM. CDR3 bases: TGTGCCAGCAGACTCTTCGGGGGGTTTGCAGATACGCAGTATTTT. Residues: CASRLFGGFADTQYF.

V usage is TRBV5-1 and J usage is TRBJ2-3, with 9 bases fitting TRBD1. The CDR3 loop spans 16 amino acids. V was pared by 4 bases and J by 3 bases, with 9 bases of the junction left unmatched. Per the germline V gene, CDR1 is SGHRS and CDR2 is YFSETQ. CDR3 nucleotide sequence: TGCGCCAGCAGCCTTACCGGGACAGGGTTTACAGATACGCAGTATTTT. Translated: CASSLTGTGFTDTQYF.

The chain joins TRBV28 to TRBJ1-4; D remains unclear. Germline CDR1 and CDR2: MDHEN and SYDVKM. V lost 6 bases and J lost 3, with 14 bases in between. The CDR3 covers 15 residues. The CDR3 loop is CASSPSVAANEKLFF. The DNA for the CDR3 is TGTGCCAGCAGCCCCTCGGTGGCCGCTAATGAAAAACTGTTTTTT.

Many counts were recorded for this clonotype. This chain links TRBV28 with TRBJ2-2; 9 nucleotides agree with TRBD1. The CDR3 loop spans 14 amino acids. Germline lookup yields CDR1 MDHEN and CDR2 SYDVKM. V shed 6 bases and J 5 bases; nucleotides not matched to a gene: 4. In DNA, the CDR3 is TGTGCCAGCAGCGCCGGGACAGGGACCGGGGAGCTGTTTTTT. Amino acids: CASSAGTGTGELFF.

This clonotype was counted ten times or more. V gene TRBV5-1 combines with J gene TRBJ1-1, with 7 bases matching TRBD1. The CDR3 is 14 residues long. V lost 7 bases, J lost 2 bases, and 8 bases stayed unmatched. CDR1 is SGHRS, CDR2 YFSETQ, per germline. The CDR3 is CASGTGTENTEAFF. Here the CDR3 DNA reads TGCGCCAGCGGCACCGGGACAGAAAACACTGAAGCTTTCTTT.

This clonotype was seen repeatedly, ten times or more. V and J are TRBV5-6 and TRBJ2-7, with 9 bases aligning to TRBD1. V lost 4 bases to trimming and J lost 3 bases; unmatched junction nucleotides: 5. Germline V CDR1 and CDR2: SGHDT, YYEEEE. This CDR3 comprises 14 residues. The CDR3 is CASSLDRGYYEQYF. CDR3 coding DNA: TGTGCCAGCAGCCTTGACAGGGGGTACTACGAGCAGTACTTC.

This clonotype was seen many times. The rearrangement uses TRBV24-1 and TRBJ1-2, with D possibly matching TRBD1 (5 bases). Trimming took off 1 base at V and 8 bases at J, with 13 bases between the two ends. Germline lookup yields CDR1 KGHDR and CDR2 SFDVKD. The CDR3 loop spans 14 amino acids. The CDR3 spells CATSDFPLGDGYTF. Here the CDR3 DNA reads TGTGCCACCAGTGATTTCCCACTTGGGGACGGCTACACCTTC.

The chain links TRBV11-1 to TRBJ2-1; 9 bases agree with TRBD1. Germline V gives CDR1 SGHAT, CDR2 FQDESV (reference sequence). V lost 5 bases and J lost 1; bases outside the gene matches: 12. The CDR3 runs to 18 residues. CDR3 nucleotides: TGTGCCAGCAGCCCACGGACAGGGGCGAGTAAATCCTACAATGAGCAGTTCTTC. Its protein product is CASSPRTGASKSYNEQFF.

This clonotype was seen at least ten times. The V and J genes are TRBV20-1 and TRBJ2-7; no clear D gene. This CDR3 comprises 13 residues. Trimming left V 4 bases short and J 9 bases short, with 19 bases between. Germline assignment: CDR1 DFQATT and CDR2 SNEGSKA (reference sequence). This CDR3 reads CSAIDPKSSMQYF. As DNA, the CDR3 is TGCAGTGCTATTGACCCAAAATCCTCGATGCAGTACTTC.

This clonotype was recorded at least ten times. The rearrangement links TRBV6-6 to TRBJ1-6; D is unclear. Germline values: CDR1 MNHNY, CDR2 SVGAGI (reference sequence). V dropped 2 bases and J dropped 7 bases, with 3 bases sitting between them. The CDR3 has 12 residues. CDR3 residues: CASSYRNSPLHF. The CDR3 DNA reads TGTGCCAGCAGTTACCGGAATTCACCCCTCCACTTT.